This TCR beta chain was identified during a study of cytomegalovirus exposure and HLA in healthy donors. Study results and caveats: A later analysis found that most CMV-associated TCR beta chains appeared HLA-restricted.

Germline values: CDR1 SQVTM, CDR2 ANQGSEA. There are 16 residues in the CDR3. V was shortened by 5 bases and J by 7 bases, with 21 bases between the two germline ends. Remarks on this clone: Its antigen is as yet unknown.

The PCR ran on 60 Vbeta and 13 Jbeta primers. The method was immunoSEQ multiplex PCR; TCRdb's version includes in-frame clones alone and lacks a portion of them. The sample includes 150,000 to 200,000 clones, around 81% of them seen just once. This chain links TRBV29-1 with TRBJ1-6; tentatively, D is TRBD1 (5 bases). The TCR sequence derives from a man aged 18 to 30 in good health and CMV-seronegative. The sequenced material came from PBMCs. CDR3 sequence: CSVYKGIGVWNSPLHF. In nucleotides, the CDR3 is TGCAGCGTTTATAAGGGGATAGGGGTTTGGAATTCACCCCTCCACTTT.